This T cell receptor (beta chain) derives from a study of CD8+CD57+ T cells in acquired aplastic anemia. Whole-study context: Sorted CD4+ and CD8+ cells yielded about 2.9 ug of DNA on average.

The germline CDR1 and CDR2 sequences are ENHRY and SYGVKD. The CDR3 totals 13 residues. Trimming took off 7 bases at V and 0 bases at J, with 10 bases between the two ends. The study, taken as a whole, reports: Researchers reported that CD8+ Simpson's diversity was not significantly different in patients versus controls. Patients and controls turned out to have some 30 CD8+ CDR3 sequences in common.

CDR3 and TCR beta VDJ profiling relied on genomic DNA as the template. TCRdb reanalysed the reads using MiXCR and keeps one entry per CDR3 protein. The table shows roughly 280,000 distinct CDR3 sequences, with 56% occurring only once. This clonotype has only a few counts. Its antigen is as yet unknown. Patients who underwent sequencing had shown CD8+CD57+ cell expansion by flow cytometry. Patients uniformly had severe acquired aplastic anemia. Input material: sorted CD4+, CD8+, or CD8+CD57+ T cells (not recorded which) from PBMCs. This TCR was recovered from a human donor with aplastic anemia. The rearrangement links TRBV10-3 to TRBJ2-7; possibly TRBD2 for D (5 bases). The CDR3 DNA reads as TGTGCCATCATGGCTAGCACCTCCTACGAGCAGTACTTC. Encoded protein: CAIMASTSYEQYF.